The clone carrying this T cell receptor (beta chain) was counted at least ten times. Antigen specificity is unknown. CDR1 and CDR2 from the germline V gene are LNHDA and SQIVND (reference sequence). The V end was cut by 8 bases, the J end by 0 bases, with 14 bases between. CDR3 length: 15 residues. Every donor was a healthy Caucasian. These data belong to a study of identical twins. Overall study findings and caveats: Sharing of beta out-of-frame sequences by twins showed a weaker excess. Carriage of fewer insertions was seen in abundant cord blood beta clonotypes, whereas memory repertoires showed none.

Template switching, a step in the protocol, added a universal primer site, and cDNA carried unique molecular identifiers. MiXCR, applied by TCRdb to the 5' RACE reads, yields one record per CDR3 protein. The sample has 120,000 to 150,000 distinct CDR3 sequences, approximately 3.5% seen once. The sequenced sample consisted of memory T cells sorted from blood. The chain uses TRBV19 and TRBJ2-1; perhaps D is TRBD1 or TRBD2 (6 bases each). The sequence was obtained from a man between 18 and 35 years old in good health. The CDR3 reads CASVRGTSSYNEQFF. As DNA, the CDR3 is TGTGCCAGTGTCCGCGGGACAAGCTCCTACAATGAGCAGTTCTTC.